A single sample is the source of the 10 T cell receptor beta chains below, sequenced in a study of T cell responses to AZD1222 COVID-19 vaccine. The data were produced by immunoSEQ multiplex PCR, yet TCRdb's version contains in-frame clones alone and is incomplete. Of 70,000 to 90,000 clones listed, about nine tenths are singletons. Sequencing was performed on peripheral blood, taken on day 0 of AZD1222 vaccination. Every receptor here comes from an adult in good health.

V and J are TRBV18 and TRBJ1-6, with D maybe TRBD1 (6 bases). CDR3 size: 18 residues. Germline V CDR1 and CDR2: KGHSH, LQKENI. The V end was cut by 3 bases, the J end by 5 bases, with 20 bases between. The DNA for the CDR3 is TGTGCCAGCTCACCCCGAGTTTCCGGGGGGCGGAATAATTCACCCCTCCACTTT. Translation gives CASSPRVSGGRNNSPLHF.

This sequence joins TRBV7-8 and TRBJ1-3; 8 nucleotides match TRBD1. The V segment lost 3 bases and the J segment 0 bases; nucleotides outside the gene matches: 4. This CDR3 comprises 16 residues. Germline V gives CDR1 SGHVS, CDR2 FQNEAQ. CDR3 nucleotide sequence: TGTGCCAGCAGCTTTGGACAGGGAAACTCTGGAAACACCATATATTTT. The encoded protein is CASSFGQGNSGNTIYF.

V and J are TRBV5-1 and TRBJ1-1; tentatively, D is TRBD1 (5 bases). Trimming removed 2 bases at V and 3 bases at J, with 14 bases between. CDR3 length: 15 residues. Per germline, CDR1 SGHRS and CDR2 YFSETQ. The CDR3 DNA sequence: TGCGCCAGCAGCTTAAGAGGGACGGAATACACTGAAGCTTTCTTT. Translation: CASSLRGTEYTEAFF.

The rearrangement uses TRBV6-2 or TRBV6-3 and TRBJ1-4; TRBD1 agrees at 8 bases. Germline V gene lookup returns CDR1 MNHEY and CDR2 SVGEGT. V shed 6 bases, J shed 0 bases, and the junction held 3 bases outside the gene matches. The CDR3 sequence is 15 residues long. For the CDR3, the DNA is TGTGCCAGCAGCGACAGGGGCCCAACTAATGAAAAACTGTTTTTT. It codes for CASSDRGPTNEKLFF.

The chain couples TRBV3-1 (or the pseudogene TRBV3-2) to TRBJ2-7; weak D call: TRBD1 (5 bases). This CDR3 has 14 residues. Germline values: CDR1 LGHDT, CDR2 YNNKEL (reference sequence). V lost 2 bases to trimming and J lost 6 bases, with 14 bases between them. CDR3 in DNA: TGTGCCAGCAGCCAAAGGCAGGGTTTAGGCGAGCAGTACTTC. This sequence encodes CASSQRQGLGEQYF.

In this sample, this clone turned up a few times. V and J are TRBV2 and TRBJ1-1; perhaps TRBD1 as D (6 bases). The ends were cut back, 5 bases at V and 1 base at J, with 14 bases in the middle. The CDR3 is 15 amino acids. CDR1 SNHLY and CDR2 FYNNEI come from the germline V gene. The CDR3 loop reads CASSWGRSGNTEAFF. The CDR3 DNA is TGTGCCAGCAGTTGGGGGCGGAGCGGGAACACTGAAGCTTTCTTT.

CDR3 nucleotides: TGTGCCAGCAGCTCCGACAGCGTAGGGCCCCAGCATTTT. Protein: CASSSDSVGPQHF. J is TRBJ1-5 and V is TRBV7-2; D may be TRBD1 (5 bases). From germline, CDR1 is SGHTA and CDR2 FQGNSA. Trimming removed 4 bases at V and 9 bases at J, with 13 bases between. This CDR3 has 13 amino acids.

The CDR3 here is CASSVGRRSSYNEQFF. The CDR3 nucleotides read TGTGCCAGCAGCGTAGGTCGTCGAAGCTCCTACAATGAGCAGTTCTTC. The rearrangement links TRBV9 to TRBJ2-1; no firm D call. Trimming removed 0 bases at V and 0 bases at J, with 10 bases between. The CDR3 length is 16 residues. CDR1 is SGDLS and CDR2 is YYNGEE in the germline V gene.

The chain's CDR3 is CASSLNAATEAFF. CDR3 in DNA: TGTGCCAGCAGTCTAAACGCAGCCACTGAAGCTTTCTTT. J is TRBJ1-1 and V is TRBV13; D gene ambiguous. With 6 bases removed from V and 4 bases from J, the gap between germline ends came to 12 bases. There are 13 residues in the CDR3. Germline assignment: CDR1 PRHDT and CDR2 FYEKMQ (reference sequence).

This clone was found once. The chain recombines TRBV18 with TRBJ2-7; D may match TRBD1 or TRBD2 (6 bases each). Germline V gene sequence: CDR1 KGHSH, CDR2 LQKENI. The CDR3 extends over 15 amino acids. Between the trimmed V and J ends, which lost 3 bases and 5 bases, there was a span of 17 bases. The CDR3 DNA is TGTGCCAGCTCACCCCCTATGAGGGGGGAGGACGAGCAGTACTTC. Amino acids: CASSPPMRGEDEQYF.